This T cell receptor beta chain is drawn from a study of blood T cell repertoires in COVID-19. Study summary: COVID-19 samples from acute and convalescent phases originated in the United States, Italy and Spain. PBMCs, B-cell-depleted T cells, or T cells were the source of the cDNA or gDNA that made up the material.

With 5 bases clipped from V and 1 base from J, the junction kept 11 bases outside the gene matches. This CDR3 is 16 amino acids long. Per germline, CDR1 MDHEN and CDR2 SYDVKM. This clone was observed a few times. Authors' processing steps: Amplification of reference gene primers provided the estimated nucleated cell counts. Measured with immunoSEQ multiplex PCR; TCRdb has only the in-frame clones, and not every one. The V and J calls and clone size were taken over from that table, and D and trimming were inferred from the DNA. The repertoire has roughly 180,000 clones, 70% to 90% of them found once; the top ten carry 8% to 10%.

This sequence originates from a man aged 55 to 70 with acute or convalescent COVID-19. The sample consisted of peripheral blood. J is TRBJ2-7 and V is TRBV28; 7 positions match TRBD2. The CDR3 reads CASSAQTSPHSYEQYF. The CDR3 nucleotides read TGTGCCAGCAGTGCCCAGACTAGCCCACATTCCTACGAGCAGTACTTC.